This T cell receptor (beta chain) was documented in a study of blood T cell repertoires in COVID-19. Study context: Collection of acute and convalescent COVID-19 samples took place in the United States, Italy and Spain. PBMCs, B-cell-depleted T cells, or T cells provided the cDNA or gDNA that made up the material.

This clone was picked up one time. In the original workflow: Amplification of reference gene primers was used by the study to estimate nucleated cell counts. This table comes from immunoSEQ multiplex PCR, and its TCRdb copy is limited to in-frame clones, with some not included. V and J calls and clone size are those listed in that table; D and trimming were worked out from the DNA. The sample contains roughly 160,000 clones, around nine tenths of which appear only once. One Seattle source followed patients from active infection through their disease course. CDR1 is SGHDT, CDR2 YYEEEE, per germline. The CDR3 runs 12 residues. Trimming cost V 4 bases and J 10 bases; bases outside gene matches: 5.

The sample consisted of peripheral blood. The sequence derives from a man in his sixties with COVID-19, enrolled during active disease. The J gene is TRBJ2-1, the V gene TRBV5-6, with TRBD2 matching over 7 bases. Written as DNA, the CDR3 is TGTGCCAGCAGCCTGGCAGCGGGGGAGCAGTTCTTC. Its protein is CASSLAAGEQFF.